This note documents a single T cell receptor beta chain sequence. The record originates from a study of blood T cell repertoires in COVID-19. Study summary: Acute and convalescent COVID-19 samples came from the United States, Italy and Spain. PBMCs, B-cell-depleted T cells, or T cells were the source of the cDNA or gDNA that made up the material.

Germline V gene sequence: CDR1 MNHEY, CDR2 SMNVEV (reference sequence). V shed 5 bases and J 2 bases; nucleotides not matched to a gene: 13. The CDR3 contains 17 residues. In the original processing: How many nucleated cells were present was estimated from reference gene primer amplification. Method: immunoSEQ multiplex PCR; TCRdb's copy keeps in-frame clones and lacks some. V and J calls plus clone size are reproduced from that table; the DNA served to infer D and trimming. The sample holds 250,000 to 350,000 clones; roughly 90% are singletons and the top ten take approximately 12%. The clonotype was recovered from a woman aged 55-69 years with acute or convalescent COVID-19. Sequenced input: peripheral blood. V and J are TRBV27 and TRBJ2-3; 7 bases agree with TRBD1. This CDR3 reads CASSPSYRGPFTDTQYF. CDR3 bases: TGTGCCAGCAGTCCATCATACAGGGGCCCCTTCACAGATACGCAGTATTTT.